This passage covers 18 T cell receptor beta chains from one sample sequenced in a study of shared clonotypes between healthy human individuals. Clones were read by immunoSEQ multiplex PCR, and TCRdb kept only the in-frame ones, dropping some. Among about 730,000 clones listed, 72% were seen once. The sequencing input was memory CD4+ T cells sorted from blood. Described subset: CD45RA-negative fraction. These receptors all come from a woman aged 25-40 years in good health.

The genes are TRBV14 and TRBJ2-5; 10 bases are shared with TRBD1. The CDR3 covers 15 residues. CDR1 is SGHDN, CDR2 FVKESK, per germline. Losses at the gene ends were 5 bases for V and 1 base for J; bases not matched to a gene: 4. In nucleotides, the CDR3 is TGTGCCAGCAGCTTTCGGACAGGGGGCCAAGAGACCCAGTACTTC. It codes for CASSFRTGGQETQYF.

This chain uses TRBV28 with TRBJ1-5, with D uncertain. Germline lookup yields CDR1 MDHEN and CDR2 SYDVKM. This CDR3 is built from 14 residues. Deletions cut 1 base from V and 8 bases from J, with 12 bases between. The CDR3: CASSLFSLGEPQHF. The CDR3, as DNA: TGTGCCAGCAGTTTATTCTCCCTCGGAGAGCCCCAGCATTTT.

This clone was found a few times. The chain links TRBV29-1 to TRBJ1-2; no definite D call. The CDR3 runs 13 residues. CDR1 is SQVTM, CDR2 ANQGSEA, per germline. The V gene lost 1 base and the J gene lost 6 bases, with 12 bases spanning the gap. The DNA for the CDR3 is TGCAGCGTTGAAGGGGGAAAGGGCAATGGCTACACCTTC. Its protein product is CSVEGGKGNGYTF.

This clone turned up a few times. The chain joins TRBV11-1 to TRBJ2-7, with 7 bases aligning to TRBD2. CDR3 length: 14 amino acids. Per the germline V gene, CDR1 is SGHAT and CDR2 is FQDESV (reference sequence). The J segment lost 5 bases and the V segment lost 1 base, leaving 5 bases of the junction unmatched. DNA of the CDR3: TGTGCCAGCAGCTTAGAGCTAGCGGTGAACGAGCAGTACTTC. It specifies CASSLELAVNEQYF. The variable domain in full, with the rest retrieved from reference TRBV11-1 and TRBJ2-7, is EAEVAQSPRYKITEKSQAVAFWCDPISGHATLYWYRQILGQGPELLVQFQDESVVDDSQLPKDRFSAERLKGVDSTLKIQPAELGDSAMYLCASSLELAVNEQYFGPGTRLTVT.

The chain has TRBV30 and TRBJ2-3; D is unresolved. This CDR3 comprises 13 residues. Trimming stripped 3 bases from V and 0 bases from J, with 7 bases between. Germline assignment: CDR1 GTSNPN and CDR2 SVGIG (reference sequence). In nucleotides, the CDR3 is TGTGCCTGGAGGCCCGCGAGCACAGATACGCAGTATTTT. It yields the protein CAWRPASTDTQYF.

The sample holds a few counts of this clone. Other DNA sequences within the sample encode an identical CDR3. The chain couples TRBV18 to TRBJ2-5, with D hard to call. V was cut by 0 bases and J by 5 bases, with 7 bases left in between. The CDR3 has 13 amino acids. Germline assignment: CDR1 KGHSH and CDR2 LQKENI. The DNA of the CDR3 is TGTGCCAGCTCACCACCGTCGGTGGAGACCCAGTACTTC. Translation: CASSPPSVETQYF.

The chain recombines TRBV21-1 with TRBJ2-7; the DNA was not used to check the table's D call, TRBD2. TRBV21-1 is a pseudogene locus. The CDR3 loop spans 14 amino acids. CDR3 in amino acids: CAGEQGGISYEQYF. CDR3 coding DNA: TGTGCCGGAGAACAGGGAGGGATCTCCTACGAGCAGTACTTC.

This clone showed up just a few times. This chain uses TRBV6-5 with TRBJ2-7, with 8 bases lining up with TRBD1. V lost 6 bases to trimming and J lost 3 bases; unmatched junction nucleotides: 10. From germline, CDR1 is MNHEY and CDR2 SVGAGI. There are 15 residues in the CDR3. The CDR3 reads CASSIRGQAIYEQYF. For the CDR3, the DNA is TGTGCCAGCAGCATCAGGGGGCAGGCCATCTACGAGCAGTACTTC.

The rearrangement uses TRBV2 and TRBJ2-5; D is possibly TRBD1 (6 bases). CDR3 length equals 13 residues. Germline V gene sequence: CDR1 SNHLY, CDR2 FYNNEI. V shed 4 bases and J shed 5 bases, with 11 bases lying between them. Written as DNA, the CDR3 is TGTGCCAGCAGTGCAGGGGTTAGGGAGACCCAGTACTTC. Translating gives CASSAGVRETQYF.

The chain couples TRBV18 to TRBJ2-7; no definite D call. Germline values: CDR1 KGHSH, CDR2 LQKENI. There are 15 residues in the CDR3. The V end lost 2 bases, the J end lost 1 base, and 12 bases lay between the germline ends. CDR3 amino acids: CASSPSVYSSYEQYF. The CDR3 DNA reads as TGTGCCAGCTCACCATCGGTTTATTCTTCCTACGAGCAGTACTTC. The full variable domain, rest sourced from reference TRBV18 and TRBJ2-7, is NAGVMQNPRHLVRRRGQEARLRCSPMKGHSHVYWYRQLPEEGLKFMVYLQKENIIDESGMPKERFSAEFPKEGPSILRIQQVVRGDSAAYFCASSPSVYSSYEQYFGPGTRLTVT.

The chain links TRBV7-8 to TRBJ2-7; D remains unclear. V gave up 2 bases and J gave up 2 bases, with 19 bases separating them. Germline loops: CDR1 SGHVS, CDR2 FQNEAQ. This CDR3 has 17 residues. The CDR3 region has the DNA TGTGCCAGCAGCTTACGGACCCTGGGTGCGTTTCCCTACGAGCAGTACTTC. The encoded protein is CASSLRTLGAFPYEQYF.

The chain couples TRBV7-9 to TRBJ2-4, with D maybe TRBD2 (5 bases). This CDR3 contains 14 residues. Per germline, CDR1 SEHNR and CDR2 FQNEAQ (reference sequence). The V and J ends lost 5 bases and 8 bases respectively, with 16 bases between them. As DNA, the CDR3 is TGTGCCAGCAGCATGCAGGCTTCGCGGGACATTCAGTACTTC. Translation gives CASSMQASRDIQYF.

The chain has TRBV5-8 and TRBJ1-1; D gene ambiguous. In germline, CDR1 is SGHTS, CDR2 YDEGEE. This CDR3 comprises 13 residues. Trimming stripped 8 bases from V and 5 bases from J, with 16 bases between. This CDR3 reads CARYGLAETEAFF. Written as DNA, the CDR3 is TGTGCCAGATATGGGCTCGCGGAAACTGAAGCTTTCTTT.

V and J are TRBV5-6 and TRBJ1-5; D perhaps matches TRBD1 (6 bases). CDR1 and CDR2 (germline): SGHDT, YYEEEE. Trimming removed 0 bases from V and 6 bases from J, with 13 bases in between. The CDR3 runs 15 residues. This CDR3 reads CASSLDTGWAQPQHF. The CDR3 nucleotides are TGTGCCAGCAGCTTGGATACAGGGTGGGCTCAGCCCCAGCATTTT.

This rearrangement joins TRBV5-8 to TRBJ1-5; 9 bases map to TRBD1. V gave up 4 bases and J gave up 6 bases; unmatched junction bases: 8. The germline gives CDR1 SGHTS, CDR2 YDEGEE. The CDR3 extends over 15 amino acids. In DNA, the CDR3 is TGTGCCAGCAGCGACGGAGACAGGGGGGGTCAGCCCCAGCATTTT. Amino acid sequence: CASSDGDRGGQPQHF.

The J gene is TRBJ2-5, the V gene TRBV14, with 8 positions matching TRBD2. Germline-derived CDR1 and CDR2 are SGHDN and FVKESK. Trimming took 4 bases from V and 0 from J; bases not matched to a gene: 4. CDR3 length: 15 amino acids. The DNA for the CDR3 is TGTGCCAGCAGCCGAAATAGCGGGAACCAAGAGACCCAGTACTTC. Its protein product is CASSRNSGNQETQYF.

The chain links TRBV14 to TRBJ2-3; 7 bases are a match to TRBD2. Germline lookup yields CDR1 SGHDN and CDR2 FVKESK. J was trimmed by 2 bases and V by 4 bases; bases with no gene match: 9. The CDR3 extends over 16 amino acids. This CDR3 reads CASSPSRGGFTDTQYF. The CDR3 coding sequence is TGTGCCAGCAGCCCGTCTCGCGGGGGTTTCACAGATACGCAGTATTTT.

This clone was seen a handful of times. The V gene is TRBV19, the J gene TRBJ1-3, with a weak D call TRBD1 (5 bases). Between the trimmed V and J ends, which lost 7 bases and 0 bases, there was a span of 16 bases. Per germline, CDR1 LNHDA and CDR2 SQIVND (reference sequence). The CDR3 spans 16 residues. This CDR3 reads CASKPGTADSGNTIYF. DNA of the CDR3: TGTGCCAGTAAACCGGGGACGGCTGACTCTGGAAACACCATATATTTT.